This record concerns one TCR beta chain sequence. The antigen remains undetermined. The treatment is: 15 to 20 received Ad26.COV2.S at low or high dose, single or two shots; 5 received placebo; per-sample allocation not given. Sample collection was performed on day 63 after the first vaccine or placebo injection. As its vector, the vaccine had Ad26, which expressed Wuhan-strain SARS-CoV-2 spike. The CDR3 length is 15 residues. Trimming removed 10 bases at V and 1 base at J, with 17 bases between. Germline V gene sequence: CDR1 MNHEY, CDR2 SVGAGI. The protocol was immunoSEQ multiplex PCR, while the TCRdb copy is restricted to in-frame clones and leaves out a portion. The sample includes roughly 500,000 clones, about 88% of them seen just once. The data originate from a study of Ad26.COV2.S vaccination and SARS-CoV-2 variants. Study details: Donor got 5x10^10 or 1x10^11 viral particles of Ad26.COV2.S. General study results and limits: Relative to placebo recipients, vaccine recipients exhibited elevated spike-specific TCR breadth. After vaccination, reports described spike-specific CD8+ and CD4+ T cell responses as showing substantial breadth.

V usage is TRBV6-5 and J usage is TRBJ2-1; tentatively, D is TRBD2 (5 bases). This TCR came from a person between 18 and 59 years old who received the Ad26.COV2.S COVID-19 vaccine or a placebo. Material: peripheral blood, obtained in a trial of Ad26.COV2.S vaccine versus placebo. The CDR3 is CAIASLSGSYNEQFF. The CDR3 nucleotides are TGTGCCATCGCCAGCCTAAGCGGTTCCTACAATGAGCAGTTCTTC.